This T cell receptor beta chain came from a study of T cell responses to AZD1222 COVID-19 vaccine. The study, taken as a whole, reports: The study reported that nearly half of spike-specific TCRs target unmutated variant regions. Donors skewed white British and female; clonal diversity was possibly underestimated. The breadth and depth of Spike-specific TCRs increased once two AZD1222 doses had been given.

As to this clone: What it recognizes is unknown.

Method: immunoSEQ multiplex PCR; TCRdb's copy keeps in-frame clones and lacks some. The table has some 120,000 clones, more than 85% seen once. Germline V gene lookup returns CDR1 SGHRS and CDR2 YFSETQ. With 4 bases removed from V and 2 bases from J, the gap between germline ends came to 22 bases. This CDR3 contains 17 residues. This chain links TRBV5-1 with TRBJ2-7; D not certain. Sequenced here: peripheral blood, sampled on day 0 of AZD1222 vaccination. The receptor's source is an adult in good health. As DNA, the CDR3 is TGCGCCAGCAGCGCGTCTGGCCTGGGCAGCTCTCCCTACGAGCAGTACTTC. This gives the protein CASSASGLGSSPYEQYF.